This TCR beta chain came from a study of blood T cell repertoires in COVID-19. Across the whole study: Samples of COVID-19 (acute and convalescent) were obtained from the United States, Italy and Spain. PBMCs, B-cell-depleted T cells, or T cells were the source of the cDNA or gDNA that made up the material.

Measured with immunoSEQ multiplex PCR; TCRdb has only the in-frame clones, and not every one. The sample holds approximately 120,000 clones, just under 85% seen once. Germline-derived CDR1 and CDR2 are MNHEY and SVGAGI. The CDR3 runs to 15 residues. V lost 4 bases to trimming and J lost 0 bases, with 9 bases between them. Sequencing was done on a sample of peripheral blood. The chain employs TRBV6-5 and TRBJ1-4; maybe TRBD1 (5 bases). This clonotype originated in a human donor in a cohort sampled during active COVID-19. CDR3 bases: TGTGCCAGCAGTTTGGCAGGGACAACTAATGAAAAACTGTTTTTT. Translated: CASSLAGTTNEKLFF.